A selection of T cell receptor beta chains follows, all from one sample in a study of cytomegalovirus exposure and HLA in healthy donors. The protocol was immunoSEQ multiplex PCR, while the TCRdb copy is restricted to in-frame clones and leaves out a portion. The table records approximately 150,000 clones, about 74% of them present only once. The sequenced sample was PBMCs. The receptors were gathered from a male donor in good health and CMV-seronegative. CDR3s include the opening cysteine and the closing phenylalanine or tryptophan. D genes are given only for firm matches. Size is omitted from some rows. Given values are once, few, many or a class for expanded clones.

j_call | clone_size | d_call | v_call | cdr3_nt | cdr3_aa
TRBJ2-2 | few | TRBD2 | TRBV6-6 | TGTGCCGCGGGGTGGTATAGCGGGAGACGCACCGGGGAGCTGTTTTTT | CAAGWYSGRRTGELFF
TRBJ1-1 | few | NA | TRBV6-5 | TGTGCCAGCAGTTACTCGATAGGCAGGGAAAAAGCTTTCTTT | CASSYSIGREKAFF
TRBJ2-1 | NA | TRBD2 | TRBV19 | TGTGCCAGTATTTCAAGACCCGGGACTAGCGGGGTTAGAAGCTCCTACAATGAGCAGTTCTTC | CASISRPGTSGVRSSYNEQFF
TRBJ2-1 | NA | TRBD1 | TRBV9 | TGTGCCAGCAGCCCCCGGGGGGACAGGGGGGTCTACAATGAGCAGTTCTTC | CASSPRGDRGVYNEQFF
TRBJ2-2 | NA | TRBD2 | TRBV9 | TGTGCCAGCAGCCCGCGTTGGACTAGCGGGGGGAACACCGGGGAGCTGTTTTTT | CASSPRWTSGGNTGELFF
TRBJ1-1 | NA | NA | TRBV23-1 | TGCGCCAGCAGCGAGTCCGGGTGGTCGAGGAACACTGAAGCTTTCTTT | CASSESGWSRNTEAFF
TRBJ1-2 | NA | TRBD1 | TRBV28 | TGTGCCAGCAGTCCCCCGGGACAGGGGGCCGGAGGCTACACCTTC | CASSPPGQGAGGYTF
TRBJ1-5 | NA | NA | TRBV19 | TGTGCCAGTAGTATTGGGGGCCCCAATCAGCCCCAGCATTTT | CASSIGGPNQPQHF
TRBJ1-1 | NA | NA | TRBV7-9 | TGTTCCAGCAGCTTAGTCACGGGGAACACTGAAGCTTTCTTT | CSSSLVTGNTEAFF
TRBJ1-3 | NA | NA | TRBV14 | TGTGCCAGCAGCTGGGCCGGCACATCTGGAAACACCATATATTTT | CASSWAGTSGNTIYF
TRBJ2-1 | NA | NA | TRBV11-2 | TGTGCCAGCAGCGCTGGGAGGCAGGCCTCCTACAATGAGCAGTTCTTC | CASSAGRQASYNEQFF
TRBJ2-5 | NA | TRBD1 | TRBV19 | TGTGCCAGTAGTCTTTACAGGGGTGAGACCCAGTACTTC | CASSLYRGETQYF
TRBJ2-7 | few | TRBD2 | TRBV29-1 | TGCAGCGTTTCGGGACTAGCGGGAGGGTACGAGCAGTACTTC | CSVSGLAGGYEQYF
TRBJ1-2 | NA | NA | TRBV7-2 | TGTGCCAGCAGCTTAAGGGACACGTACTATGGCTACACCTTC | CASSLRDTYYGYTF
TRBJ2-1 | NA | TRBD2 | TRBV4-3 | TGCGCCAGCAGCCCCCAACTAGCGGGAGCCGGAAATGAGCAGTTCTTC | CASSPQLAGAGNEQFF
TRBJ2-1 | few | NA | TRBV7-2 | TGTGCCAGCAGCGCAAGAAGCAGGGCGTACAATGAGCAGTTCTTC | CASSARSRAYNEQFF
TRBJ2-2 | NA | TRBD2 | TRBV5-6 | TGTGCCAGCAGCCCGACGGATGGAAAGCGGGAAAAGAACACCGGGGAGCTGTTTTTT | CASSPTDGKREKNTGELFF
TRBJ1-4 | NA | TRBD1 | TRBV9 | TGTGCCAGCAGCGTCGGAGACAGGGCCGCGGAACGGTTTTTT | CASSVGDRAAERFF
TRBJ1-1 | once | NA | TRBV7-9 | TGTGCCTTCGAATCCGCGGAAGCTTTCTTT | CAFESAEAFF
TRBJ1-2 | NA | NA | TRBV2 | TGTGCCAGCAGTGAAGCTGAACTAACTAACTATGGCTACACCTTC | CASSEAELTNYGYTF
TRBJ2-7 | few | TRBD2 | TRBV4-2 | TGTGCCAGCAGCCAAGGGCTAGCGGATCCCTACGAGCAGTACTTC | CASSQGLADPYEQYF
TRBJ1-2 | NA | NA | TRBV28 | TGTGCCAGCAGTTTAAGGGGGAATGGCTACACCTTC | CASSLRGNGYTF
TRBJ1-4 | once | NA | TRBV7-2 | TGTGCCAGCAGCTTGGGGGCAGAATGGGTGGGTGAAAAACTGTTTTTT | CASSLGAEWVGEKLFF
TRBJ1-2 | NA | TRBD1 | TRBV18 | TGTGCCAGCTCACCTGAACAATCCGGGACAGGGTATGGCTACACCTTC | CASSPEQSGTGYGYTF
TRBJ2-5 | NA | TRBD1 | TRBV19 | TGTGCCAGTAGTATTCGGAACAGGGGGAACGATGAGACCCAGTACTTC | CASSIRNRGNDETQYF
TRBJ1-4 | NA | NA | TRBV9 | TGTGCCAGCAGCGGCAGGGAGGGGTATAATGAAAAACTGTTTTTT | CASSGREGYNEKLFF
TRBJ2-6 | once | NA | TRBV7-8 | TGTGCCAGCAGCTTGCAGAGCAGGGTCCGGTTCAACTCTGGGGCCAACGTCCTGACTTTC | CASSLQSRVRFNSGANVLTF
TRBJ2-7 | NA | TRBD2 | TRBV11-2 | TGTGCCAGCAGCTTACTGAGCGGGAGCGAAAGCGAGCAGTACTTC | CASSLLSGSESEQYF
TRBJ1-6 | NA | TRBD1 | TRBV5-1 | TGCGCCAGCAGCCCTTCTCCCCAGGGGGCGAATTCACCCCTCCACTTT | CASSPSPQGANSPLHF
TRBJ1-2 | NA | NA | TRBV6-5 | TGTGCCAGCGCTACTGACCAGGGGATCTATGGCTACACCTTC | CASATDQGIYGYTF
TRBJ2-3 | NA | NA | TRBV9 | TGTGCCAGCAGCCCAAGCCCCAAAGTCCCGTACACAGATACGCAGTATTTT | CASSPSPKVPYTDTQYF
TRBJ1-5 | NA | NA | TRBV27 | TGTGCCAGCAGTTCGGAGGGGTCCAAAGCTAATCAGCCCCAGCATTTT | CASSSEGSKANQPQHF
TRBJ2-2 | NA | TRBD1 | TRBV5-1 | TGCGCCAGCAGCTTGGCCGGGATCTTGACAGGGACCGGGGAGCTGTTTTTT | CASSLAGILTGTGELFF
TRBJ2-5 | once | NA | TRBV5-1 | TGCGCCAGCAGCTTAAATTCCCAGGGATTGGGAGAGACCCAGTACTTC | CASSLNSQGLGETQYF
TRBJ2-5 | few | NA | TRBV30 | TGTGCCTGGAGTCTCCCCCCGGTCGGGGAGACCCAGTACTTC | CAWSLPPVGETQYF
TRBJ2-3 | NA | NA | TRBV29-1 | TGCAGCGTTGAAGATACGAGAGGCCCCGGACTGAGCACAGATACGCAGTATTTT | CSVEDTRGPGLSTDTQYF
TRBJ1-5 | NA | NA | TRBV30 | TGTGCCTGGAGCCCGGGGGGCAATCAGCCCCAGCATTTT | CAWSPGGNQPQHF
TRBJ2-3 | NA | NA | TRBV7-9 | TGTGCCAGCAGCTTAACCCAGGGGAAGGTAGATACGCAGTATTTT | CASSLTQGKVDTQYF
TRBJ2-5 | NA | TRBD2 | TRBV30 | TGTGCCTGGAGTGTACTAGCGGGAGTTGAGACCCAGTACTTC | CAWSVLAGVETQYF
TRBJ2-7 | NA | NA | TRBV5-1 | TGCGCCAGCAGCTTCGGGCTGGGGAGCTCCTACGAGCAGTACTTC | CASSFGLGSSYEQYF
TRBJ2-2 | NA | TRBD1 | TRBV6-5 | TGTGCCAGCAGTCCCAGGGGGACCGGGGAGCTGTTTTTT | CASSPRGTGELFF
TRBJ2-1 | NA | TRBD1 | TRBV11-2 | TGTGCCAGCAGCTCCCTCCAGGGGGTAGGCGATGAGCAGTTCTTC | CASSSLQGVGDEQFF
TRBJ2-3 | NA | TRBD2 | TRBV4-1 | TGCGCCAGCAGCCACCGCACCCCACTAGCGGGGGGACTGCCCCTTAGCACAGATACGCAGTATTTT | CASSHRTPLAGGLPLSTDTQYF
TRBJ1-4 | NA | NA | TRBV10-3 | TGTGCCATCAGTGAGTCAAGGGGCCGGGGGGAAAAACTGTTTTTT | CAISESRGRGEKLFF
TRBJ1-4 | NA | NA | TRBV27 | TGTGCCAGCAGAACCCAGGGAACCGGAAAACTGTTTTTT | CASRTQGTGKLFF
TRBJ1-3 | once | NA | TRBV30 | TGTGCCTGGAGTGTAAATAGCGGAAACACCATATATTTT | CAWSVNSGNTIYF
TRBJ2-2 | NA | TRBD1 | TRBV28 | TGTGCCAGCAGCCTTGGGACAGGGGTGCCCGGGGAGCTGTTTTTT | CASSLGTGVPGELFF
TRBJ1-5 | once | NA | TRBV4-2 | TGTGCCAGCAGCCAAGATTTAGGGACAAGGGTGAGTCAGCCCCAGCATTTT | CASSQDLGTRVSQPQHF
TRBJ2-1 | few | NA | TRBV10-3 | TGTGCCATCAGTGAGATATGGGAGATGCAGTTCTTC | CAISEIWEMQFF
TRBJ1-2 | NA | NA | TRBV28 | TGTGCCTGCACCAAGGGGCTGTATGGCTACACCTTC | CACTKGLYGYTF
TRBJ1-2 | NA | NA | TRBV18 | TGTGCCAGCTCACCACCCGCAGGCGCCGGGGAGCGCTACACCTTC | CASSPPAGAGERYTF
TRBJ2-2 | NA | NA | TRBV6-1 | TGTGCCAGCAAAAGCGGTGGGACCGGGGAGCTGTTTTTT | CASKSGGTGELFF
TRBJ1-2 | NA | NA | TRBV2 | TGTGCCAGCACGGAAATGGGCGACTATGGCTACACCTTC | CASTEMGDYGYTF